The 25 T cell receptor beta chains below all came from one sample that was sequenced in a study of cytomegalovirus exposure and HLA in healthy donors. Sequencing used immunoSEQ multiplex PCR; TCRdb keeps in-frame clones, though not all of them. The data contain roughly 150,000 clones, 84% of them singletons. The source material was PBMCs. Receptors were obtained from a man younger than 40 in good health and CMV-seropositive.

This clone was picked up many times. The chain's CDR3 is CASSVGGIQAGELFF. CDR3 in DNA: TGTGCCAGCAGCGTAGGAGGGATACAAGCCGGGGAGCTGTTTTTT. The gene calls are TRBV9 and TRBJ2-2, with D maybe TRBD2 (5 bases). Germline-derived CDR1 and CDR2 are SGDLS and YYNGEE. This CDR3 contains 15 residues. V lost 0 bases and J 6 bases, leaving 12 bases between the germline ends.

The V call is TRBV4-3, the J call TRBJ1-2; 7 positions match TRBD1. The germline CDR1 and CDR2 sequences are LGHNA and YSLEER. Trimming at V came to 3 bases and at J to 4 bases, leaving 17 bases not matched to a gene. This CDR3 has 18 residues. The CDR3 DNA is TGCGCCAGCAGCCATCCCACAGGGGCTGGGAAAAGATCCTATGGCTACACCTTC. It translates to CASSHPTGAGKRSYGYTF.

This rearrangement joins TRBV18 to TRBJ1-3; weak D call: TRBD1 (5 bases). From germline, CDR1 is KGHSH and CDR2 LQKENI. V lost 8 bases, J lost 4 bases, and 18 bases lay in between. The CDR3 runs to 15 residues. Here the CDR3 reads CASDSVTGSGNTIYF. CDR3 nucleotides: TGTGCCAGCGACAGCGTAACAGGTAGCGGAAACACCATATATTTT. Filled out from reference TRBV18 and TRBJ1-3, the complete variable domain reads NAGVMQNPRHLVRRRGQEARLRCSPMKGHSHVYWYRQLPEEGLKFMVYLQKENIIDESGMPKERFSAEFPKEGPSILRIQQVVRGDSAAYFCASDSVTGSGNTIYFGEGSWLTVV.

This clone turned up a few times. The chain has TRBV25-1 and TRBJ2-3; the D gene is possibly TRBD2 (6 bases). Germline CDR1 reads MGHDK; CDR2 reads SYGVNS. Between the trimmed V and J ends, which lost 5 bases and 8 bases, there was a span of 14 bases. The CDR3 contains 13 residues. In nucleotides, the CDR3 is TGTGCCAGCAGTCCCCGGGAGTCGATTACGCAGTATTTT. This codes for CASSPRESITQYF.

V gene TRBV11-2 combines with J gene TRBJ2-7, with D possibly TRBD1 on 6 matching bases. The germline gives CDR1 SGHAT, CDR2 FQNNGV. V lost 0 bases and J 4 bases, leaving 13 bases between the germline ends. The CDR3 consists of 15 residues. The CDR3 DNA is TGTGCCAGCAGCTTAGATCCAGGGGTGGGGTACGAGCAGTACTTC. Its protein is CASSLDPGVGYEQYF.

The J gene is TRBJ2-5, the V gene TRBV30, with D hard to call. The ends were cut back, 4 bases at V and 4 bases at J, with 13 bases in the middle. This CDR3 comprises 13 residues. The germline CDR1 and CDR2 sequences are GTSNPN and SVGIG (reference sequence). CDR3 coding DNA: TGTGCCTGGAATGTACTCTCGGGAGAGACCCAGTACTTC. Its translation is CAWNVLSGETQYF.

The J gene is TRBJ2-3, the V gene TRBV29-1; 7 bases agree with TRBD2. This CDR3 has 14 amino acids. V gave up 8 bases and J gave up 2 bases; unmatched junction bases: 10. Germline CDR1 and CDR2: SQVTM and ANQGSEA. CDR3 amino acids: CSLKKRGNTDTQYF. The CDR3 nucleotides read TGCAGCCTCAAGAAGCGGGGCAACACAGATACGCAGTATTTT.

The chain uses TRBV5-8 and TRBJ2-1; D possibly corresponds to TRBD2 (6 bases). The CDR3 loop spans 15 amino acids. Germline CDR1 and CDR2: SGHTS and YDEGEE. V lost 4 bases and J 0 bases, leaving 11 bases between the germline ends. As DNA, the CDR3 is TGTGCCAGCAGCCGGGACGGGAGCTCCTACAATGAGCAGTTCTTC. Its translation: CASSRDGSSYNEQFF.

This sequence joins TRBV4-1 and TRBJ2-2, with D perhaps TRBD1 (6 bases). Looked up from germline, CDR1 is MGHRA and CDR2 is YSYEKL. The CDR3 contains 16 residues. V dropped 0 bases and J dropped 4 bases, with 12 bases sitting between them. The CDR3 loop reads CASSQDPGAATGELFF. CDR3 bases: TGCGCCAGCAGCCAAGATCCAGGGGCGGCCACCGGGGAGCTGTTTTTT.

CDR3 bases: TGTGCCAGCAGCTTATTAGAGACAGGGAGCTCCAATGAGCAGTTCTTC. It specifies CASSLLETGSSNEQFF. This chain joins TRBV7-9 and TRBJ2-1, with 7 bases aligning to TRBD1. The length of the CDR3 is 16 residues. With 2 bases clipped from V and 6 bases from J, the junction kept 10 bases outside the gene matches. In germline, CDR1 is SEHNR, CDR2 FQNEAQ (reference sequence).

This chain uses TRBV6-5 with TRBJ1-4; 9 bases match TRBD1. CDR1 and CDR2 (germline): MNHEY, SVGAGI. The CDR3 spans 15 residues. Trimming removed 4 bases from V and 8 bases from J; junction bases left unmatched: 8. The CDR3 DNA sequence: TGTGCCAGCAGTTTCGGGGGACAGGGACAAGAAAAACTGTTTTTT. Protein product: CASSFGGQGQEKLFF.

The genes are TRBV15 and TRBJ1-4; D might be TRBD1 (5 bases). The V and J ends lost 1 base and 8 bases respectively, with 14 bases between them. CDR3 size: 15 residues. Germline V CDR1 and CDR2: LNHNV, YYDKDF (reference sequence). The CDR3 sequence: CATSRGGQVGEKLFF. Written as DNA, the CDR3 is TGTGCCACCAGCAGAGGTGGACAAGTTGGAGAAAAACTGTTTTTT.

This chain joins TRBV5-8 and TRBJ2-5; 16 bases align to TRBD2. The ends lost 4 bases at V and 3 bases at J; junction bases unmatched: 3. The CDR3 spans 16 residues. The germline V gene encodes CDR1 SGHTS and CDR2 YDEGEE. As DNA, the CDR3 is TGTGCCAGCAGCCCGGGGACTAGCGGGGGGGAAGAGACCCAGTACTTC. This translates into CASSPGTSGGEETQYF.

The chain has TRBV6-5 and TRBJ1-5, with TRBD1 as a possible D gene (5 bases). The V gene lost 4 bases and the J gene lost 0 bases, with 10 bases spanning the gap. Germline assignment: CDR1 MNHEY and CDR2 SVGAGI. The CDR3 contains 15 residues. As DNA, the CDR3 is TGTGCCAGCAGTTGGGGACTTAATAGCAATCAGCCCCAGCATTTT. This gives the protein CASSWGLNSNQPQHF.

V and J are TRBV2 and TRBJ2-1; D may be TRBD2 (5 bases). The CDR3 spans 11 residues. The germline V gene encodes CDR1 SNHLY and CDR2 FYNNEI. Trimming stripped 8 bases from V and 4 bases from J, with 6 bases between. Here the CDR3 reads CASGSYNEQFF. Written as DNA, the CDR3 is TGTGCCAGCGGGAGTTACAATGAGCAGTTCTTC.

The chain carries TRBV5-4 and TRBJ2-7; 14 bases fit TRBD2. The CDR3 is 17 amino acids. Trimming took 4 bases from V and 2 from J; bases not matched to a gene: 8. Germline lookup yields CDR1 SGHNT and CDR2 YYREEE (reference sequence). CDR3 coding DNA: TGTGCCAGCAGCGGCGGAAGGACTAGCGGGGGGACCTACGAGCAGTACTTC. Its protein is CASSGGRTSGGTYEQYF.

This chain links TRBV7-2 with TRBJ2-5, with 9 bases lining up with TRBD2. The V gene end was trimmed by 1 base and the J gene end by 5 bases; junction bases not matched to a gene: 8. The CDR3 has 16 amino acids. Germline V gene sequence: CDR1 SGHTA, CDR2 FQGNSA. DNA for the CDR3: TGTGCCAGCAGCTTAGAAGAGGCTAGCGGGAAGGAGACCCAGTACTTC. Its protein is CASSLEEASGKETQYF. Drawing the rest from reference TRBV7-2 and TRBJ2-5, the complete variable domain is GAGVSQSPSNKVTEKGKDVELRCDPISGHTALYWYRQSLGQGLEFLIYFQGNSAPDKSGLPSDRFSAERTGGSVSTLTIQRTQQEDSAVYLCASSLEEASGKETQYFGPGTRLLVL.

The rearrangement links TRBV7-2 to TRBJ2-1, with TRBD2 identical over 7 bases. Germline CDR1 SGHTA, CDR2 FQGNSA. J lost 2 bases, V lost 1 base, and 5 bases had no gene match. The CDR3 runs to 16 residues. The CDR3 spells CASSLGSGLPYNEQFF. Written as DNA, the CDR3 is TGTGCCAGCAGCTTAGGATCGGGACTACCCTACAATGAGCAGTTCTTC.

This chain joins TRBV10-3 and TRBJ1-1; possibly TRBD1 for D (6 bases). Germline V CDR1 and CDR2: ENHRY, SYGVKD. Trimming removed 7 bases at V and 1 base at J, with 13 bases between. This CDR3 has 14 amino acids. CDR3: CAINPSTGNTEAFF. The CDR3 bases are TGTGCCATCAACCCTTCGACAGGGAACACTGAAGCTTTCTTT.

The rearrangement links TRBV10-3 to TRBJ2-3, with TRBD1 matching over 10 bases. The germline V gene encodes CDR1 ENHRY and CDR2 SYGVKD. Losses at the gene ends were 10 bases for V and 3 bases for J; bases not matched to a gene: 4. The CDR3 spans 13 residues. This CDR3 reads CATWTGGTDTQYF. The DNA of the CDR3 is TGTGCCACGTGGACAGGGGGAACAGATACGCAGTATTTT.

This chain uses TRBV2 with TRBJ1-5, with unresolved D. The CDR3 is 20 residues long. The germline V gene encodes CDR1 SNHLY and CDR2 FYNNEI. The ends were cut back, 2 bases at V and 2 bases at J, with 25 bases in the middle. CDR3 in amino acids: CASSELGSGWTPDGNQPQHF. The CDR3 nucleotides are TGTGCCAGCAGTGAACTGGGGAGCGGTTGGACCCCGGACGGCAATCAGCCCCAGCATTTT.

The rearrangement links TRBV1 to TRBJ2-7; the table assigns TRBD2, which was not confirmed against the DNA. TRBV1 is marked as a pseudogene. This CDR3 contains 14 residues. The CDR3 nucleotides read TGCACCAGCAGGCGACTAGCGGGGGAGTACGAGCAGTACTTC. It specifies CTSRRLAGEYEQYF.

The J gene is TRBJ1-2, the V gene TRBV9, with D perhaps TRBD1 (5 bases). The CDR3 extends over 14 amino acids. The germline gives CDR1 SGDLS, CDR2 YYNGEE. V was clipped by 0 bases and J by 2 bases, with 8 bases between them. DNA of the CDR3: TGTGCCAGCAGCGTAGGGTCAGGGAACTATGGCTACACCTTC. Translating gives CASSVGSGNYGYTF.

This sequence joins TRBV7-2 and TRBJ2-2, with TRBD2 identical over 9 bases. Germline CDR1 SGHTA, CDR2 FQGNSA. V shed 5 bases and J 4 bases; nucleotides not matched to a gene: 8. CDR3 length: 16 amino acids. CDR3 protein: CASSPRPAGGTGELFF. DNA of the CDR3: TGTGCCAGCAGCCCCCGGCCAGCGGGAGGCACCGGGGAGCTGTTTTTT.

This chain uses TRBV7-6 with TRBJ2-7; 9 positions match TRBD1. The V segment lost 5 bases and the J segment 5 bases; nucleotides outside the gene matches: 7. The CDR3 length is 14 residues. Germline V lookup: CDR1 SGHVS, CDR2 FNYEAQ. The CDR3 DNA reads TGTGCCAGCAGCAGGGGGACAGGGACGGACGAGCAGTACTTC. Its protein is CASSRGTGTDEQYF.